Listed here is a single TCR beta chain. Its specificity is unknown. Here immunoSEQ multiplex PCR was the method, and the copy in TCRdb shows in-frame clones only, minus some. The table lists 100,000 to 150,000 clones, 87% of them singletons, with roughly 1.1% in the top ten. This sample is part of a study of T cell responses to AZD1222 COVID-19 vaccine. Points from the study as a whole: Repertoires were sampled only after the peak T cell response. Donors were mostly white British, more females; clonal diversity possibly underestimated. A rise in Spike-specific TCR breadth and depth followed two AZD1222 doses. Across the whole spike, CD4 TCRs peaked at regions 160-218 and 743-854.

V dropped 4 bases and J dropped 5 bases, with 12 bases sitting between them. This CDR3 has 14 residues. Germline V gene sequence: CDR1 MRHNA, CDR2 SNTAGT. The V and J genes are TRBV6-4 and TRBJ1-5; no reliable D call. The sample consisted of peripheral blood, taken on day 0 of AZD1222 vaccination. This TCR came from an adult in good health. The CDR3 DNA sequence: TGTGCCAGCAGTGCCCTCCCCGGGGATCAGCCCCAGCATTTT. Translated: CASSALPGDQPQHF.